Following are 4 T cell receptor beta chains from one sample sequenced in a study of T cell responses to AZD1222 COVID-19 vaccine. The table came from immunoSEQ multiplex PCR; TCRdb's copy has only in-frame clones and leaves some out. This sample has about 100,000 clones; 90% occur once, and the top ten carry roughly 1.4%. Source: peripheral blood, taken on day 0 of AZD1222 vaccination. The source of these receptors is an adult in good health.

In DNA form, the CDR3 reads TGTGCCAGCAGCTCCGGACTAGCGGGGACCGAGACCCAGTACTTC. Protein: CASSSGLAGTETQYF. V usage is TRBV14 and J usage is TRBJ2-5; 12 bases fit TRBD2. The CDR3 has 15 residues. The germline gives CDR1 SGHDN, CDR2 FVKESK. V lost 5 bases, J lost 5 bases, and 6 bases stayed unmatched.

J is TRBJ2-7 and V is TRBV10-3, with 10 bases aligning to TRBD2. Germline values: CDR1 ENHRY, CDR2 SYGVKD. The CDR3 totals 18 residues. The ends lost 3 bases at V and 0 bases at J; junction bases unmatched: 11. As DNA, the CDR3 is TGTGCCATCAGTGATATAGCGGGGGGCCTGAGGAGCTCCTACGAGCAGTACTTC. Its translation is CAISDIAGGLRSSYEQYF.

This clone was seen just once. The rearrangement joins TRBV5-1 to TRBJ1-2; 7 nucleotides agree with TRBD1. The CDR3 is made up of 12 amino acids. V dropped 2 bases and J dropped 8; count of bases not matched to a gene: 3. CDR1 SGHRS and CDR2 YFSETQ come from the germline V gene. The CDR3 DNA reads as TGCGCCAGCAGCTTTACAGGGGCGGGCTACACCTTC. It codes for CASSFTGAGYTF. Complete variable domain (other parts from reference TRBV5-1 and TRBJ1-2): KAGVTQTPRYLIKTRGQQVTLSCSPISGHRSVSWYQQTPGQGLQFLFEYFSETQRNKGNFPGRFSGRQFSNSRSEMNVSTLELGDSALYLCASSFTGAGYTFGSGTRLTVV.

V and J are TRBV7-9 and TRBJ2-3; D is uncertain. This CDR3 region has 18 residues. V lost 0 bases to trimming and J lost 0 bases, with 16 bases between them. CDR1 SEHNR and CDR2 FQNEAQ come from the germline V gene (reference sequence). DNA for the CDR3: TGTGCCAGCAGCTTAGCGGCAGGCGTTTATGCTAGCACAGATACGCAGTATTTT. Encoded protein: CASSLAAGVYASTDTQYF.